One T cell receptor (beta chain) is described in this entry. Sequencing used immunoSEQ multiplex PCR; TCRdb keeps in-frame clones, though not all of them. The sample records about 85,000 clones, roughly 92% being singletons. The data stem from a study of T cell changes during pregnancy in multiple sclerosis. V was shortened by 5 bases and J by 8 bases, with 19 bases between the two germline ends. CDR1 is SGHVS, CDR2 FQNEAQ, per germline. CDR3 length: 15 amino acids. This rearrangement joins TRBV7-8 to TRBJ2-4; D is uncertain. The sample here was peripheral blood, taken in the first trimester of pregnancy. The sequence was collected from a female donor with multiple sclerosis, enrolled in a pregnancy study. CDR3 sequence: CASSLNSLSSYIQYF. The CDR3 bases are TGTGCCAGCAGCCTAAACAGCCTGTCGTCTTACATTCAGTACTTC.